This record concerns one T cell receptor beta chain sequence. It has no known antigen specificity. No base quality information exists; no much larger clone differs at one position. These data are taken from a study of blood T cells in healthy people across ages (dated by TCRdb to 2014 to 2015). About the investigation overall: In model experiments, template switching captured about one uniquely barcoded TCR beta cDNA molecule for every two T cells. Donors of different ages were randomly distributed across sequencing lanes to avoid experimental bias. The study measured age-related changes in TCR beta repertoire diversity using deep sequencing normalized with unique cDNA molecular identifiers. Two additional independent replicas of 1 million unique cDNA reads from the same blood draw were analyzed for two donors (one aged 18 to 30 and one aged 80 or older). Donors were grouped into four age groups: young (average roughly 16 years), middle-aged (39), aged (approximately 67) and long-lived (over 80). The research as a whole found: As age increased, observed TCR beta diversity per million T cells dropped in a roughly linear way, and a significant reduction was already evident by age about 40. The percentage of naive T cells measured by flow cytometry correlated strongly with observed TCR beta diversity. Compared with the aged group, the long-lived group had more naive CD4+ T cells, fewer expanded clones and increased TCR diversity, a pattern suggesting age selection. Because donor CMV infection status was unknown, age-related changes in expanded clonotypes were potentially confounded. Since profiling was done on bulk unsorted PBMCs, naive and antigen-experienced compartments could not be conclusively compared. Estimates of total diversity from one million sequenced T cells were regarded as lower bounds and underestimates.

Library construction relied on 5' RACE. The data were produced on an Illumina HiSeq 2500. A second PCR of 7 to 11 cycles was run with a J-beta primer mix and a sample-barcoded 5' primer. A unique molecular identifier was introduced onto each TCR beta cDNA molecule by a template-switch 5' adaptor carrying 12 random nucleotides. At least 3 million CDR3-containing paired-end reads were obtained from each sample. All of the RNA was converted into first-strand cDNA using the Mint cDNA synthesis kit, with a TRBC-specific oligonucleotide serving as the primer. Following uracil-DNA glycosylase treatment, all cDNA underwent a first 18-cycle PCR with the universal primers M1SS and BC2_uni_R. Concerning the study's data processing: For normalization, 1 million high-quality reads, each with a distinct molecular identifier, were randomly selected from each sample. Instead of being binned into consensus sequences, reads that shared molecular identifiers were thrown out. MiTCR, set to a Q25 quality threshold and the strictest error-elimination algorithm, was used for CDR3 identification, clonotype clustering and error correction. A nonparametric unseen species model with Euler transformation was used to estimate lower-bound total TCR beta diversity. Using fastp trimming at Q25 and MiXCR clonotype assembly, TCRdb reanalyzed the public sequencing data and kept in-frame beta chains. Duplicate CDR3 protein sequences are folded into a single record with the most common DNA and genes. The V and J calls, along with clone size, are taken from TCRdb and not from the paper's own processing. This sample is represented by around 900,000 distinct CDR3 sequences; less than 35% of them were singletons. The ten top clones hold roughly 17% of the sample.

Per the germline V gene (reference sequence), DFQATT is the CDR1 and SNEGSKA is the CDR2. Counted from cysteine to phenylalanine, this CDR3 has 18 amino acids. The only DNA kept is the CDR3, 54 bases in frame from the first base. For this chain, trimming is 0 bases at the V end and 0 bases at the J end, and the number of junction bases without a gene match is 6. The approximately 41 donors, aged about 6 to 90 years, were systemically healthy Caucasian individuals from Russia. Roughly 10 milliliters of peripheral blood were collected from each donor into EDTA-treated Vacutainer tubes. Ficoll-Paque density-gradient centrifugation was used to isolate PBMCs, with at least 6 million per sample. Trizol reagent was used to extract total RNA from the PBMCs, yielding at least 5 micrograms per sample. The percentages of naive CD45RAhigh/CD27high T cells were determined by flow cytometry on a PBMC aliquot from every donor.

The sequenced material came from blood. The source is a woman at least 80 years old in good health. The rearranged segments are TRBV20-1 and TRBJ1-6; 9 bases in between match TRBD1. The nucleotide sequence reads TGCAGTGCTAGAGACTCAGGGACAGGGAGCTCCTATAATTCACCCCTCCACTTT. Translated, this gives CSARDSGTGSSYNSPLHF.